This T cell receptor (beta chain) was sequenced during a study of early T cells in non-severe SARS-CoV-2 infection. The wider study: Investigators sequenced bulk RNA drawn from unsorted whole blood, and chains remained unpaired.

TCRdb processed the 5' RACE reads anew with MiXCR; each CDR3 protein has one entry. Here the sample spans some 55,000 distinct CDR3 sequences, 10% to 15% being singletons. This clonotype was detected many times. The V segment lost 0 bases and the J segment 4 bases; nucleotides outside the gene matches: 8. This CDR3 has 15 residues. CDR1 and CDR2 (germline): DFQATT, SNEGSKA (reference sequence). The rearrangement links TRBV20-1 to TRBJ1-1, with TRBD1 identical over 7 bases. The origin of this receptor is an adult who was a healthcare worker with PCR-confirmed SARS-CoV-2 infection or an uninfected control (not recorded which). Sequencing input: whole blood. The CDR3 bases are TGCAGTGCTAGAGATCTCCAGGGGGAAGGCACTGAAGCTTTCTTT. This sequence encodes CSARDLQGEGTEAFF.